This TCR beta chain originates from a study of radiation and T cells in renal cell carcinoma. Study results and caveats: Baseline intratumoral clonotype presence is unknown without pretreatment biopsies.

Documented time point: blood 4 weeks post-SBRT, at nephrectomy. Treatment here: 15 Gy SBRT to primary tumor, nephrectomy 4 weeks later. Sequenced by immunoSEQ multiplex PCR; TCRdb stores in-frame clones only, minus some. Here the sample spans roughly 80,000 clones, over 80% being singletons. This clone has a handful of counts. What it binds is not known. The CDR3 extends over 14 amino acids. Trimming left V 1 base short and J 2 bases short, with 9 bases between. Germline V gives CDR1 SEHNR, CDR2 FQNEAQ (reference sequence). The rearrangement uses TRBV7-9 and TRBJ2-7; D remains ambiguous. Sequencing used blood, obtained from a patient whose treatment included radiotherapy and nephrectomy. The TCR comes from a woman aged 55-70 years with renal cell carcinoma. This CDR3 is CASSLGVYPYEQYF. Written as DNA, the CDR3 is TGTGCCAGCAGCTTAGGAGTATACCCCTACGAGCAGTACTTC.